The 4 T cell receptor beta chains reported below all come from one sample, sequenced in a study of blood T cell repertoires in COVID-19. Data came from immunoSEQ multiplex PCR; TCRdb stores just in-frame clones and leaves some out. The sample yields approximately 300,000 clones, roughly nine tenths seen once. Source material: PBMCs or T cells enriched from blood (not recorded which). The receptors shown here come from a woman younger than 45 who had recovered from COVID-19.

The J gene is TRBJ2-7, the V gene TRBV14; 14 bases are a match to TRBD2. From germline, CDR1 is SGHDN and CDR2 FVKESK. With V trimmed by 10 bases and J by 10 bases, 9 bases remained unmatched. This CDR3 is 13 amino acids long. The CDR3 here is CATQGLAGGGQYF. As DNA, the CDR3 is TGTGCCACCCAAGGACTAGCGGGAGGAGGACAGTACTTC.

CDR3 DNA: TGTGCCAGCAGCTTAGAGATCTCGGCCAGGTACGAGCAGTACTTC. Amino acids: CASSLEISARYEQYF. The genes are TRBV11-2 and TRBJ2-7; no clear D. Germline CDR1 SGHAT, CDR2 FQNNGV. V was shortened by 0 bases and J by 4 bases, with 13 bases between the two germline ends. This CDR3 contains 15 residues.

This sequence joins TRBV7-9 and TRBJ1-1; possibly TRBD1 for D (6 bases). CDR1 SEHNR and CDR2 FQNEAQ come from the germline V gene (reference sequence). Between the trimmed V and J ends, which lost 5 bases and 5 bases, there was a span of 18 bases. The CDR3 is 15 residues long. DNA for the CDR3: TGTGCCAGCAGCCAGACGGGTACAGGGAAAACTGAAGCTTTCTTT. This encodes CASSQTGTGKTEAFF.

As regards this clone: Other DNA sequences within the sample encode an identical CDR3. This rearrangement joins TRBV4-3 to TRBJ1-2; D is uncertain. Germline CDR1 is LGHNA and CDR2 is YSLEER. This CDR3 region has 12 residues. Between the trimmed V and J ends, which lost 3 bases and 7 bases, there was a span of 9 bases. CDR3 DNA: TGCGCCAGCAGCCAGGGAGGGTCTGGCTACACCTTC. Translation: CASSQGGSGYTF.